Only a few counts were recorded for the clone carrying this T cell receptor (beta chain). The data were obtained in a study of patients and donors after allogeneic stem cell transplantation. TCRdb used MiXCR to reprocess the RT-PCR reads, holding one entry per CDR3 protein. The table lists some 880,000 distinct CDR3 sequences, about 20% of them singletons. This CDR3 has 14 residues. The V segment lost 10 bases and the J segment 5 bases; nucleotides outside the gene matches: 9. Germline V gene lookup returns CDR1 MNHEY and CDR2 SVGEGT. This clonotype was obtained from a human donor who was either an allogeneic HSCT recipient or a stem cell or donor lymphocyte infusion donor (not recorded which). It is not recorded whose cells these are; they may come from a transplant donor. This rearrangement joins TRBV6-2 or TRBV6-3 to TRBJ2-1, with 9 bases fitting TRBD2. The sample comprised blood, either unsorted or a sorted T cell fraction (not recorded which). The CDR3 region has the DNA TGTGCCACCAAAGCGGGGGGCCGGGACAATGAGCAGTTCTTC. Its translation is CATKAGGRDNEQFF.